Listed here is a single T cell receptor (beta chain). The data were taken from a study of blood T cell repertoires in COVID-19. Overall study: Researchers got acute and convalescent COVID-19 samples from the United States, Italy and Spain. In each case, the material was cDNA or gDNA derived from T cells, B-cell-depleted T cells, or PBMCs.

Trimming left V 3 bases short and J 5 bases short, with 10 bases between. The CDR3 totals 14 residues. Germline assignment: CDR1 MNHEY and CDR2 SVGAGI. Data came from immunoSEQ multiplex PCR; TCRdb stores just in-frame clones and leaves some out. The sample consists of about 140,000 clones, roughly 85% of them appearing once. The origin of this receptor is a man in his fifties with acute or convalescent COVID-19. The chain employs TRBV6-5 and TRBJ1-4; D perhaps matches TRBD1 (6 bases). Specimen: peripheral blood. This chain's CDR3 is CASSYDRQNEKLFF. DNA of the CDR3: TGTGCCAGCAGTTATGACAGGCAGAATGAAAAACTGTTTTTT.